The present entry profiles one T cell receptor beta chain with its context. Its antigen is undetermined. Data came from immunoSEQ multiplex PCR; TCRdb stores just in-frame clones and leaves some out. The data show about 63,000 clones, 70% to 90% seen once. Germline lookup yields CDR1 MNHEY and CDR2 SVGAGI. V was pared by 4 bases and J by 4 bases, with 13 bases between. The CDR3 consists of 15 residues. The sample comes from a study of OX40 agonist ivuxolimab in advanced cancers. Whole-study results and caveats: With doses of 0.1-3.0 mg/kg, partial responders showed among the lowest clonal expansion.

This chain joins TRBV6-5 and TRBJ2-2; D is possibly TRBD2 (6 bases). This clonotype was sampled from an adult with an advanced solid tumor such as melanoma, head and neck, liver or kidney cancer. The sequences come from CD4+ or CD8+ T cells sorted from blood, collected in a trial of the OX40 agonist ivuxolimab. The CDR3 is CASSLGGMVTGELFF. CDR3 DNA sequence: TGTGCCAGCAGTTTGGGGGGAATGGTCACCGGGGAGCTGTTTTTT.